Listed below are T cell receptor beta chains from one sample, sequenced in a study of blood T cells in healthy people across ages. TCRdb used MiXCR to reprocess the 5' RACE reads, holding one entry per CDR3 protein. The profile covers fewer than 800,000 distinct CDR3 sequences, with about half appearing a single time and about a third taken by the ten largest. Sequencing was performed on blood. The receptors were gathered from a woman aged 60-75 years in good health. Each CDR3 is given with its conserved first and last residue. Each record gives: J gene, V gene, clone size, D gene, CDR3 DNA, CDR3 protein. A D gene is named only where the DNA matches it firmly. Clone sizes are given selectively: once, few, many, or a class where the clone is expanded.

J gene: TRBJ2-5
V gene: TRBV21-1
clone size: -
D gene: -
CDR3 DNA: TGTGCCAGCAGCCTGGACAGGTCCTACAAGCAGTACTTC
CDR3 protein: CASSLDRSYKQYF

J gene: TRBJ2-7
V gene: TRBV6-5
clone size: -
D gene: -
CDR3 DNA: TGTGCCAGCACCTCAAGGGACTACGAGCAGTACTTC
CDR3 protein: CASTSRDYEQYF

J gene: TRBJ1-6
V gene: TRBV20-1
clone size: -
D gene: -
CDR3 DNA: TGCAGTGCTAGAGGAGTCGAGGGGAATTGGGATTCACCCCTCCACTTT
CDR3 protein: CSARGVEGNWDSPLHF

J gene: TRBJ2-7
V gene: TRBV11-2
clone size: -
D gene: -
CDR3 DNA: TGTGCCAGCAGCTTATGGGCTAGCTCCTACGAGCGGTACTTC
CDR3 protein: CASSLWASSYERYF

J gene: TRBJ2-7
V gene: TRBV7-2
clone size: -
D gene: -
CDR3 DNA: TGTGCCAGCAGCTTCAGGGGACGGGCACCCTACGAGCAGTACTTC
CDR3 protein: CASSFRGRAPYEQYF

J gene: TRBJ1-1
V gene: TRBV12-3/TRBV12-4
clone size: few
D gene: -
CDR3 DNA: TGCGCCAGCAGCTTGGCTACAGGGAACACTGAAGCTTTCTTT
CDR3 protein: CASSLATGNTEAFF

J gene: TRBJ2-3
V gene: TRBV5-1
clone size: -
D gene: -
CDR3 DNA: TGCGCCAGCAGCTTGATGGGGTCAGATACGCAGTATTTT
CDR3 protein: CASSLMGSDTQYF

J gene: TRBJ1-2
V gene: TRBV5-1
clone size: -
D gene: -
CDR3 DNA: TGCGCCAGCAGCTACGACCATAATAACTATGGCTACACCTTC
CDR3 protein: CASSYDHNNYGYTF

J gene: TRBJ2-1
V gene: TRBV7-2
clone size: few
D gene: -
CDR3 DNA: TGTGCCAGCAGCTTAGCCTCCCAAGGCGGGGTTCGGTACAATGAGCAGTTCTTC
CDR3 protein: CASSLASQGGVRYNEQFF

J gene: TRBJ1-2
V gene: TRBV6-2/TRBV6-3
clone size: few
D gene: -
CDR3 DNA: TGTGCCACTCTGTCTCCCAGGAAAGCTAACTATGGCTACACCTTC
CDR3 protein: CATLSPRKANYGYTF

J gene: TRBJ2-7
V gene: TRBV5-1
clone size: few
D gene: -
CDR3 DNA: TGCGCCAGCAGCTCCCGACCCGGCTACGAGCAGTACTTC
CDR3 protein: CASSSRPGYEQYF

J gene: TRBJ1-5
V gene: TRBV28
clone size: few
D gene: -
CDR3 DNA: TGTGCCAGCGGACAGTTGCAGCCCCAGCATTTT
CDR3 protein: CASGQLQPQHF

J gene: TRBJ2-7
V gene: TRBV20-1
clone size: few
D gene: -
CDR3 DNA: TGCAGTGCTAGACAGGTTTCCTACGAGCAGTACTTC
CDR3 protein: CSARQVSYEQYF

J gene: TRBJ2-7
V gene: TRBV28
clone size: -
D gene: -
CDR3 DNA: TGTGCCAGCGGGTTCTCCGCTTACGAGCAGTACTTC
CDR3 protein: CASGFSAYEQYF